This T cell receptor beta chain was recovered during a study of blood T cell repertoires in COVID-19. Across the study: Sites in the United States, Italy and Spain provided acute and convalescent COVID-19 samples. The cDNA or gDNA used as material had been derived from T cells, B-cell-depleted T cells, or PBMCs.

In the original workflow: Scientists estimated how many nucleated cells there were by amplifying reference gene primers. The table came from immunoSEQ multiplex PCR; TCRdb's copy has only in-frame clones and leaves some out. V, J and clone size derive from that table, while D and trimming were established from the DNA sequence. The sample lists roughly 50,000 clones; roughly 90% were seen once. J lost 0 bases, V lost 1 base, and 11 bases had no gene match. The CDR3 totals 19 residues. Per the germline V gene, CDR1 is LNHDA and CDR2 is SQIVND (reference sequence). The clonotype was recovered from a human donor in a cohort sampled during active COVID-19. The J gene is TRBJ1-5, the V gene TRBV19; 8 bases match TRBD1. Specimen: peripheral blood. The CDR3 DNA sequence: TGTGCCAGTAGTATAGGACAGGGGACCTCCTACTATAGCAATCAGCCCCAGCATTTT. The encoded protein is CASSIGQGTSYYSNQPQHF.